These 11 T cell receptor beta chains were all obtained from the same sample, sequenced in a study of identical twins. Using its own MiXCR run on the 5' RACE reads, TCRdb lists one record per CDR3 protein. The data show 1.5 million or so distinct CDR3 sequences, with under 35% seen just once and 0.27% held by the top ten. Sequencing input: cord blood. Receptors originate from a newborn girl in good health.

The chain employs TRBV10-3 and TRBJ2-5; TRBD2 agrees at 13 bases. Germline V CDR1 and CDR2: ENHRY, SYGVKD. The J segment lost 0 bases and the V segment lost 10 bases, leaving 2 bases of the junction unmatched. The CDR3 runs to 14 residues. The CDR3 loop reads CARGTSGDQETQYF. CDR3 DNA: TGTGCCAGAGGGACTAGCGGGGACCAAGAGACCCAGTACTTC.

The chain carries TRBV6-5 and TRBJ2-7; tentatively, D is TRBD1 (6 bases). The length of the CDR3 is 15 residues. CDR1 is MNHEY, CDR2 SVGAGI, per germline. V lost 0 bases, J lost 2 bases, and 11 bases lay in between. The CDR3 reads CASSYSETGTYEQYF. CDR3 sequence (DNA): TGTGCCAGCAGTTACTCCGAGACAGGTACCTACGAGCAGTACTTC.

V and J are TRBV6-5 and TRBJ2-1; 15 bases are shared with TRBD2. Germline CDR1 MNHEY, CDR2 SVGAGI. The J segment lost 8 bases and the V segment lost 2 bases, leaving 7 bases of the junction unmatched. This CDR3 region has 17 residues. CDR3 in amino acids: CASSYVGTSGGRYEQFF. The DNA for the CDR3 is TGTGCCAGCAGTTACGTAGGGACTAGCGGGGGGCGCTATGAGCAGTTCTTC.

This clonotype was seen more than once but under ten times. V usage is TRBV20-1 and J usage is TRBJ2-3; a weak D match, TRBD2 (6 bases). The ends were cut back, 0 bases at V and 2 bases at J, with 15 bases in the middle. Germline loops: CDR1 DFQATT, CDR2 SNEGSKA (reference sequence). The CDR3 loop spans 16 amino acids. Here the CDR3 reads CSARDYWGDTTDTQYF. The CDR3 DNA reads TGCAGTGCTAGAGATTATTGGGGGGATACCACAGATACGCAGTATTTT.

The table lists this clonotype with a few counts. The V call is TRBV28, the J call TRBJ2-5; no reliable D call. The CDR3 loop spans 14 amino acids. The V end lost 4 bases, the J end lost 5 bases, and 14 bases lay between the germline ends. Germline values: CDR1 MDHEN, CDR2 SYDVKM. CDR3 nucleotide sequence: TGTGCCAGCAGTTGGTCAAGGGTGCTGGAGACCCAGTACTTC. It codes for CASSWSRVLETQYF.

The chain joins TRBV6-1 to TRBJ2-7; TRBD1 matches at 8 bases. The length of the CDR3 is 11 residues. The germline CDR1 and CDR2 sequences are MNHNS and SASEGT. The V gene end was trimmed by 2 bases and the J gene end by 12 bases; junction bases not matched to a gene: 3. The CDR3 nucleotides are TGTGCCAGCAGTGAATTAGGGACAGGGTACTTC. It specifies CASSELGTGYF.

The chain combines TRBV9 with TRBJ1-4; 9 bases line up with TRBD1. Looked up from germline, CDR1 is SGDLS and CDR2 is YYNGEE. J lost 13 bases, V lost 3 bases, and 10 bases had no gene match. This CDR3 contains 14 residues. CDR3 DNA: TGTGCCAGCAGCGCGGGGGTTTTGGGACAGGGACTGTTTTTT. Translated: CASSAGVLGQGLFF.

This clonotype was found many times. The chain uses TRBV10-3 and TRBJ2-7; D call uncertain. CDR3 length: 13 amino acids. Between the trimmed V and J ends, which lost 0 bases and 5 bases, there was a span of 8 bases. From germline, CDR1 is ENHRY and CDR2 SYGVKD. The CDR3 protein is CAISESTKDEQYF. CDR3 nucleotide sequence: TGTGCCATCAGTGAGTCTACAAAGGACGAGCAGTACTTC.

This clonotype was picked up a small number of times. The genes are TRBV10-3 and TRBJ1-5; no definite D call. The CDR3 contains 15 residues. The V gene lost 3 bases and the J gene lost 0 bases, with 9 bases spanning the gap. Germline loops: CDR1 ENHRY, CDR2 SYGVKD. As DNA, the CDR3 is TGTGCCATCAGTGAAGGCAGCTATAGCAATCAGCCCCAGCATTTT. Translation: CAISEGSYSNQPQHF.

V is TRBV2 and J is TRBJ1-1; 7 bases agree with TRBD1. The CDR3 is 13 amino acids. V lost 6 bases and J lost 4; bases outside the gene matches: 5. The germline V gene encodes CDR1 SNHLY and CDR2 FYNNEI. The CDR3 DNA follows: TGTGCCAGCAGGACAGGGTGGAGCACTGAAGCTTTCTTT. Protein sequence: CASRTGWSTEAFF.

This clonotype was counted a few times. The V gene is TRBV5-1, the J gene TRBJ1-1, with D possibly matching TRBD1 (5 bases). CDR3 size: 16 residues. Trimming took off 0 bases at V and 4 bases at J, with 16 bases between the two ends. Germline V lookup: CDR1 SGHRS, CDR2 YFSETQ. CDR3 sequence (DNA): TGCGCCAGCAGCTTGGGGGGCGGTCAGGGCACCACTGAAGCTTTCTTT. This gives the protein CASSLGGGQGTTEAFF.